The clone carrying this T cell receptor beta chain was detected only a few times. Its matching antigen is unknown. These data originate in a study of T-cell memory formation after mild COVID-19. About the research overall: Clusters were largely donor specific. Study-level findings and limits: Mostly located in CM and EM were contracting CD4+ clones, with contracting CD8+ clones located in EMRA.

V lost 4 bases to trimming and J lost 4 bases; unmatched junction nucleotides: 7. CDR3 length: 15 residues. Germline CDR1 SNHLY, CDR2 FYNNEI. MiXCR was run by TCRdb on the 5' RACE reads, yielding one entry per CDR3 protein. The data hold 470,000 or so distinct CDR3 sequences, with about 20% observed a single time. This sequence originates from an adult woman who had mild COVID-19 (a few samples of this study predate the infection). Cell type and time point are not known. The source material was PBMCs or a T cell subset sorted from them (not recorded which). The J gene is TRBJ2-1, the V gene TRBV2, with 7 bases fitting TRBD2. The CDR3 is CASSAYSGAYNEQFF. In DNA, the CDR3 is TGTGCCAGCAGTGCTTACAGCGGGGCTTACAATGAGCAGTTCTTC.